This is a list of T cell receptor beta chains from one sample in a study of blood T cell repertoires in COVID-19. The data were produced by immunoSEQ multiplex PCR, yet TCRdb's version contains in-frame clones alone and is incomplete. The table records 100,000 to 150,000 clones, approximately 85% of them present only once. The material sequenced was peripheral blood. The receptor source for this set is a human donor in a cohort sampled during active COVID-19. Each CDR3 is given with its conserved first and last residue. A D gene is named only where the DNA matches it firmly. A row's size may be missing; if present it is once, few, many or a size class.

size: .; J: TRBJ2-5; V: TRBV6-5; D: TRBD1; CDR3: CASSYRDRVGTQYF; DNA: TGTGCCAGCAGTTATCGGGACAGGGTAGGGACCCAGTACTTC
size: .; J: TRBJ2-3; V: TRBV7-3; D: .; CDR3: CASSHSLRGDTQYF; DNA: TGTGCCAGCAGCCACAGTCTCAGAGGGGATACGCAGTATTTT
size: .; J: TRBJ2-7; V: TRBV4-1; D: TRBD2; CDR3: CASSLSQVAGGRSEQYF; DNA: TGCGCCAGCAGCCTAAGCCAAGTGGCGGGAGGGCGTAGCGAGCAGTACTTC
size: .; J: TRBJ1-3; V: TRBV9; D: .; CDR3: CASSAHGKGGTGNTIYF; DNA: TGTGCCAGCAGCGCACATGGGAAGGGGGGGACTGGAAACACCATATATTTT
size: once; J: TRBJ2-1; V: TRBV7-2; D: .; CDR3: CASSPPRGEQFF; DNA: TGTGCCAGCAGCCCCCCTAGGGGTGAGCAGTTCTTC
size: .; J: TRBJ2-2; V: TRBV19; D: .; CDR3: CASRMDSTNTGELFF; DNA: TGTGCCAGTAGAATGGACAGCACGAACACCGGGGAGCTGTTTTTT
size: .; J: TRBJ1-2; V: TRBV15; D: TRBD1; CDR3: CATRRGGSDGYTF; DNA: TGTGCCACCAGAAGAGGGGGCAGCGATGGCTACACCTTC
size: few; J: TRBJ2-1; V: TRBV7-3; D: TRBD1; CDR3: CASSVGQGGNEQFF; DNA: TGTGCCAGCAGCGTCGGACAGGGGGGCAATGAGCAGTTCTTC
size: .; J: TRBJ2-2; V: TRBV2; D: .; CDR3: CASSTSGTPLMGNTGELFF; DNA: TGTGCCAGCAGTACATCCGGGACACCTTTAATGGGGAACACCGGGGAGCTGTTTTTT
size: .; J: TRBJ2-1; V: TRBV2; D: .; CDR3: CASSGGGGPKVEQFF; DNA: TGTGCCAGCAGTGGGGGCGGGGGCCCTAAGGTTGAGCAGTTCTTC
size: .; J: TRBJ2-7; V: TRBV7-2; D: TRBD1; CDR3: CASSLAGQGSNEQYF; DNA: TGTGCCAGCAGCTTAGCAGGACAGGGTAGCAACGAGCAGTACTTC
size: .; J: TRBJ1-3; V: TRBV6-5; D: TRBD1; CDR3: CASSPDRAVGNTIYF; DNA: TGTGCCAGCAGTCCCGACAGGGCGGTTGGAAACACCATATATTTT
size: .; J: TRBJ1-2; V: TRBV28; D: TRBD1; CDR3: CASSSPGQGDHGYTF; DNA: TGTGCCAGCAGTTCCCCCGGACAGGGGGACCATGGCTACACCTTC
size: .; J: TRBJ1-5; V: TRBV12-5; D: .; CDR3: CASGLGQPNQPQHF; DNA: TGTGCTAGTGGTTTGGGACAGCCTAATCAGCCCCAGCATTTT
size: .; J: TRBJ1-1; V: TRBV15; D: TRBD1; CDR3: CATSSPQDRAGAFF; DNA: TGTGCCACCAGCTCTCCTCAGGACAGGGCTGGAGCTTTCTTT
size: .; J: TRBJ2-7; V: TRBV30; D: TRBD2; CDR3: CAWRRGGVEQYF; DNA: TGTGCCTGGCGCCGGGGGGGAGTCGAGCAGTACTTC
size: .; J: TRBJ1-4; V: TRBV6-2/TRBV6-3; D: .; CDR3: CASSYRQTALGPATNEKLFF; DNA: TGTGCCAGCAGTTACCGGCAGACAGCCCTAGGTCCTGCAACTAATGAAAAACTGTTTTTT
size: .; J: TRBJ2-3; V: TRBV5-6; D: .; CDR3: CASSSPSTDTQYF; DNA: TGTGCCAGCAGCTCCCCTAGCACAGATACGCAGTATTTT
size: .; J: TRBJ1-6; V: TRBV15; D: .; CDR3: CATSRDNFNSPLHF; DNA: TGTGCCACCAGCAGAGATAACTTTAATTCACCCCTCCACTTT
size: .; J: TRBJ2-5; V: TRBV18; D: TRBD2; CDR3: CASSHSGSKETQYF; DNA: TGTGCCAGCTCACACAGCGGGAGTAAAGAGACCCAGTACTTC
size: .; J: TRBJ1-6; V: TRBV5-6; D: .; CDR3: CASSLTQKNSPLHF; DNA: TGTGCCAGCAGCTTGACCCAGAAGAATTCACCCCTCCACTTT